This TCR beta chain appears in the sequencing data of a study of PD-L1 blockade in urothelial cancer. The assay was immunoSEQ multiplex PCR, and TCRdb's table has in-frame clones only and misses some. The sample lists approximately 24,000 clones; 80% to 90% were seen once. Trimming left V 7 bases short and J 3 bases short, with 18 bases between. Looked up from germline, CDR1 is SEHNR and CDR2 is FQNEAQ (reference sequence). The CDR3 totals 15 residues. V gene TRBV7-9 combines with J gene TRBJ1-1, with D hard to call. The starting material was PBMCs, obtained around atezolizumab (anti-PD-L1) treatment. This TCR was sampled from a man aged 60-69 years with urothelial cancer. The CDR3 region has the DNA TGTGCCAGCAAACTTGCGAGGGCGCAGGACACTGAAGCTTTCTTT. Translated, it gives CASKLARAQDTEAFF.